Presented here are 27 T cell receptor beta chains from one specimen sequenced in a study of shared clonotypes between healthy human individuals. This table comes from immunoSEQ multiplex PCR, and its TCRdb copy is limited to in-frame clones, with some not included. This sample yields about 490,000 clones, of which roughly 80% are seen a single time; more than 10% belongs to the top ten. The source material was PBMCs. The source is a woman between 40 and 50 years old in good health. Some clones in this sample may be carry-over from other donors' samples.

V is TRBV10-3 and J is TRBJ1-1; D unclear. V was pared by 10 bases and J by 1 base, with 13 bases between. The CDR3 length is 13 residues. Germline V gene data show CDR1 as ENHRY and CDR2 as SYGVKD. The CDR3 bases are TGTGCCAACTGGGCCCGGGCGAACACTGAAGCTTTCTTT. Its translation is CANWARANTEAFF.

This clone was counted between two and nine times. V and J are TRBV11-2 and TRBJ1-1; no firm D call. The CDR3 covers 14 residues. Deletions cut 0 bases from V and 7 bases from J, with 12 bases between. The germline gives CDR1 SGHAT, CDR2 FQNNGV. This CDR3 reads CASSLDATSIEAFF. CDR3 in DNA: TGTGCCAGCAGCTTAGATGCGACAAGTATTGAAGCTTTCTTT.

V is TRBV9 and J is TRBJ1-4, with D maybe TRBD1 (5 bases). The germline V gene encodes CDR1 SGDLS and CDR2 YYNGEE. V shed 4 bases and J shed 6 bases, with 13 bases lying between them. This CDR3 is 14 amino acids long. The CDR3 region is CASSHGQGDEKLFF. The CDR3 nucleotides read TGTGCCAGCAGCCACGGGCAGGGTGATGAAAAACTGTTTTTT.

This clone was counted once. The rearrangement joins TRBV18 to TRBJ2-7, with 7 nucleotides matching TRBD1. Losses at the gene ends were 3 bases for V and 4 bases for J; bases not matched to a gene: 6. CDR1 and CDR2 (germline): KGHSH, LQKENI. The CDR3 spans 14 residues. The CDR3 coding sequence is TGTGCCAGCTCACCCCCGGGACAGAAATACGAGCAGTACTTC. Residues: CASSPPGQKYEQYF.

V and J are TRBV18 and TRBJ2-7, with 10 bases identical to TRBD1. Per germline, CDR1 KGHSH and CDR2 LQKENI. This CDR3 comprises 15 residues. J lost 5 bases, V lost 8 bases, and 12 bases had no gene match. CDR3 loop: CASALGDRGFDEQYF. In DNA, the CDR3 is TGTGCCAGCGCGCTGGGGGACAGGGGTTTTGACGAGCAGTACTTC.

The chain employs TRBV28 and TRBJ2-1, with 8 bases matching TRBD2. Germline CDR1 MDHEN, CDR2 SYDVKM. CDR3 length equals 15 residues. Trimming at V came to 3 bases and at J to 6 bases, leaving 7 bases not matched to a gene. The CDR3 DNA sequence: TGTGCCAGCAGTTTGGTCAGCGGGAGAGGCAATGAGCAGTTCTTC. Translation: CASSLVSGRGNEQFF.

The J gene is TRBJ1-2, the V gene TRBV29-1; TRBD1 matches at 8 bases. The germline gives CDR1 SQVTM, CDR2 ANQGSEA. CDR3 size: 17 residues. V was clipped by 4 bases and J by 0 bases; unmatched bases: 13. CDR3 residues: CSVAGQGVLRANYGYTF. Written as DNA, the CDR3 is TGCAGCGTTGCCGGACAGGGAGTACTACGGGCTAACTATGGCTACACCTTC.

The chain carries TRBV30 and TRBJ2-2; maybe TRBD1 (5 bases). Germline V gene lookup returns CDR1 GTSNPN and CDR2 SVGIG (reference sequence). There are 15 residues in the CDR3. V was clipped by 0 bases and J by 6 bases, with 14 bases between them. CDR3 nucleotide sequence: TGTGCCTGGAGTGTTCCCCGGACAAGGGCCGGGGAGCTGTTTTTT. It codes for CAWSVPRTRAGELFF.

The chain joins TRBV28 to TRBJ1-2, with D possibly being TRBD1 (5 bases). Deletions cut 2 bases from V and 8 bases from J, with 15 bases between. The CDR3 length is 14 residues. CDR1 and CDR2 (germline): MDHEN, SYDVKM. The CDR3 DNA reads TGTGCCAGCAGTTTAAGACGGGGGACGCAAGGCTACACCTTC. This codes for CASSLRRGTQGYTF.

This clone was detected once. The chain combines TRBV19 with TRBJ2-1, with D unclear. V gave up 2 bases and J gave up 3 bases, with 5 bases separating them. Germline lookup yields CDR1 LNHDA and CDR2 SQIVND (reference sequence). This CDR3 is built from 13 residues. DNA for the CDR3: TGTGCCAGTAGTATAAGCTTCTACAATGAGCAGTTCTTC. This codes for CASSISFYNEQFF.

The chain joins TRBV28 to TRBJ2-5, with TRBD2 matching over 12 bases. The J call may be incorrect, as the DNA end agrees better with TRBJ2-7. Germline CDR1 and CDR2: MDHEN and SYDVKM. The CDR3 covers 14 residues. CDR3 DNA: TGTGCCAGCAGAAGACTAGCGGGAGCCTACGAGCAGTACTTC. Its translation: CASRRLAGAYEQYF.

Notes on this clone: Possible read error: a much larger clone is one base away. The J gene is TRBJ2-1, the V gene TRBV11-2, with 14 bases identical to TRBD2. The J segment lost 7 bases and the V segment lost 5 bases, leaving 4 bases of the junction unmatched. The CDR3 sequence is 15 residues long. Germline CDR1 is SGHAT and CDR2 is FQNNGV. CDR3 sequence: CASSPTSGRANEQFF. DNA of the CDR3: TGTGCCAGCAGCCCGACTAGCGGGAGGGCAAATGAGCAGTTCTTC.

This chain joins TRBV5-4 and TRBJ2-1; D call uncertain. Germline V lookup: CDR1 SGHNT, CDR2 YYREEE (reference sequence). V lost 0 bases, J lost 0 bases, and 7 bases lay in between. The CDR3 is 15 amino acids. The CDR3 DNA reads TGTGCCAGCAGCTTGGCCAGGAGCTCCTACAATGAGCAGTTCTTC. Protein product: CASSLARSSYNEQFF. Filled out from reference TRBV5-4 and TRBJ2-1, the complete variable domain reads ETGVTQSPTHLIKTRGQQVTLRCSSQSGHNTVSWYQQALGQGPQFIFQYYREEENGRGNFPPRFSGLQFPNYSSELNVNALELDDSALYLCASSLARSSYNEQFFGPGTRLTVL.

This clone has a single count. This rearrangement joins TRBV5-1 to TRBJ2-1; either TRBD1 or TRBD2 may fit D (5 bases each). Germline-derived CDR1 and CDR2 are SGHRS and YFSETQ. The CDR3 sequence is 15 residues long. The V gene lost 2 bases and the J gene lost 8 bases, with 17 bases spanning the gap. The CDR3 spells CASSLGEKSGDEQFF. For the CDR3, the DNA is TGCGCCAGCAGCTTAGGGGAGAAAAGCGGCGATGAGCAGTTCTTC. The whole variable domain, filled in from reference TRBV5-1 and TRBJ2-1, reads KAGVTQTPRYLIKTRGQQVTLSCSPISGHRSVSWYQQTPGQGLQFLFEYFSETQRNKGNFPGRFSGRQFSNSRSEMNVSTLELGDSALYLCASSLGEKSGDEQFFGPGTRLTVL.

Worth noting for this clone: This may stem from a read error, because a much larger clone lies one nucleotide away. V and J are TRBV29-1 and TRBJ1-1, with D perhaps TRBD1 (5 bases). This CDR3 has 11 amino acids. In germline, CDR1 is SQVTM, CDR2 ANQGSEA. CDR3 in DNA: TGCAGCGTTTCAGGGACCACTAAAGCTTTCTTT. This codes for CSVSGTTKAFF.

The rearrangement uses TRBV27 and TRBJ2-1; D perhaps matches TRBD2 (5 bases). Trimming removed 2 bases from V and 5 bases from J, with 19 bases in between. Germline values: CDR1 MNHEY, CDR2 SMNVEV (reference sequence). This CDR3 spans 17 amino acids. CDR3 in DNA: TGTGCCAGCAGTTTAGGAGGTTGGGCGGGCGTAAACAATGAGCAGTTCTTC. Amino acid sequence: CASSLGGWAGVNNEQFF.

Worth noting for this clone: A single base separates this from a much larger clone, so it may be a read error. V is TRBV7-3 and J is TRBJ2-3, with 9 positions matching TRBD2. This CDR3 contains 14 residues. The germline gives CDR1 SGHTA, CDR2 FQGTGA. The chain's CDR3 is CASGLAGATDTQYF. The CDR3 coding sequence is TGTGCCAGCGGCTTAGCGGGAGCCACAGATACGCAGTATTTT.

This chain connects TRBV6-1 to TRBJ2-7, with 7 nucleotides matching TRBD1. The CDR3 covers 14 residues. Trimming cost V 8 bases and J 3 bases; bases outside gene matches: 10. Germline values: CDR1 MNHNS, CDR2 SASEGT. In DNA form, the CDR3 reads TGTGCCAGCTCCTCCCAGGGGGAGCACTACGAGCAGTACTTC. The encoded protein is CASSSQGEHYEQYF.

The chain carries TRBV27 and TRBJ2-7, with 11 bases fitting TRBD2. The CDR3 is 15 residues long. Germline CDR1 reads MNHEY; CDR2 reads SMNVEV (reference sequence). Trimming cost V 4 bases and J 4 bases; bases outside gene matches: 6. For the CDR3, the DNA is TGTGCCAGCAGTTCCTTCACTAGCGGGAGTTACGAGCAGTACTTC. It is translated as CASSSFTSGSYEQYF.

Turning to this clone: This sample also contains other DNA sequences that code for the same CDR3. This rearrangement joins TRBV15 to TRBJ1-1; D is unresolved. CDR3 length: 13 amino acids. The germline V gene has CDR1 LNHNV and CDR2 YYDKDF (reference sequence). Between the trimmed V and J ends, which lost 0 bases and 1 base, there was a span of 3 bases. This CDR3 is CATSRDRNTEAFF. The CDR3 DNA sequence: TGTGCCACCAGCAGAGATCGGAACACTGAAGCTTTCTTT. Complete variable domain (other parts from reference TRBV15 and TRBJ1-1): DAMVIQNPRYQVTQFGKPVTLSCSQTLNHNVMYWYQQKSSQAPKLLFHYYDKDFNNEADTPDNFQSRRPNTSFCFLDIRSPGLGDTAMYLCATSRDRNTEAFFGQGTRLTVV.

In DNA form, the CDR3 reads TGTGCCAGCAGCCCTCAGGGACTAGCGGGATCCAGCTCCTACAATGAGCAGTTCTTC. It encodes CASSPQGLAGSSSYNEQFF. The J gene is TRBJ2-1, the V gene TRBV28; 13 bases are shared with TRBD2. Per the germline V gene, CDR1 is MDHEN and CDR2 is SYDVKM. Trimming cost V 6 bases and J 0 bases; bases outside gene matches: 11. This CDR3 contains 19 residues.

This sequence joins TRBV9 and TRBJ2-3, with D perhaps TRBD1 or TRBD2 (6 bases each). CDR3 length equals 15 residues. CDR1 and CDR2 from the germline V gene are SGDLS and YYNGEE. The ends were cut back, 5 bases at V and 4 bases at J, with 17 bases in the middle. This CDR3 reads CASSLGGRISDTQYF. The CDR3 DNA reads TGTGCCAGCAGTCTTGGGGGGCGAATTTCAGATACGCAGTATTTT.

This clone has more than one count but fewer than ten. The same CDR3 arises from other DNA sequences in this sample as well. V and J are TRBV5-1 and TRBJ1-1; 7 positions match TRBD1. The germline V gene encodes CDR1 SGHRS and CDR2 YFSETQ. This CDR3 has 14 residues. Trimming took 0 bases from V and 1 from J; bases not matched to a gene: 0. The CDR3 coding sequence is TGCGCCAGCAGCTTGGCAGGGGGGAACACTGAAGCTTTCTTT. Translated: CASSLAGGNTEAFF.

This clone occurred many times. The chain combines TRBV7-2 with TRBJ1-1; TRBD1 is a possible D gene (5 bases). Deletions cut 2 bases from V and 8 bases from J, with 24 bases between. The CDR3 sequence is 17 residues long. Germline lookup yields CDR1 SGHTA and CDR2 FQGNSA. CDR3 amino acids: CASSLHGPGRGTWEAFF. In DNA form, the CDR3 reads TGTGCCAGCAGCTTACATGGTCCCGGTCGGGGGACTTGGGAAGCTTTCTTT.

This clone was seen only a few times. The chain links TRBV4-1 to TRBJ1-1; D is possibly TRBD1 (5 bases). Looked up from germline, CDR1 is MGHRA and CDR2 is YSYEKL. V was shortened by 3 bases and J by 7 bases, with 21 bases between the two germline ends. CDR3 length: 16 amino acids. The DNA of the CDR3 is TGCGCCAGCAGCCAGGGGGAGAAAGGGGACCCCCGTGAAGCTTTCTTT. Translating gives CASSQGEKGDPREAFF.

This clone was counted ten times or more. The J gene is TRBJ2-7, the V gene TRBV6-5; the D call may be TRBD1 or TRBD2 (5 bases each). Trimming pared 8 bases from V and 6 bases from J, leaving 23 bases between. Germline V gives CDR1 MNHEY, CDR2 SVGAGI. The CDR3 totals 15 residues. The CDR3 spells CASRRQTGILREQYF. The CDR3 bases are TGTGCCAGCCGAAGACAGACCGGGATTTTACGCGAGCAGTACTTC.

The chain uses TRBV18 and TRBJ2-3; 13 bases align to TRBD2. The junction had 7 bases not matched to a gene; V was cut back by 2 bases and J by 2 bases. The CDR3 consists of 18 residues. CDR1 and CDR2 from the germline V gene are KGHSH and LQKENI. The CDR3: CASSPKTGLAGATDTQYF. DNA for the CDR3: TGTGCCAGCTCACCAAAGACCGGACTAGCGGGGGCCACAGATACGCAGTATTTT.